This TCR beta chain stems from a study of OX40 agonist ivuxolimab in advanced cancers. Study-level background: The costimulatory receptor OX40 (CD134) was targeted by ivuxolimab, a fully human IgG2 agonistic monoclonal antibody. Intravenous ivuxolimab was administered to patients every 2 weeks at six dose levels: 0.01, 0.1, 0.3, 1.5, 3 and 10 mg/kg. Among the roughly 52 dose-escalation patients, about 19 had hepatocellular carcinoma, 15 melanoma, 9 renal cell carcinoma and 9 head and neck cancer. A male proportion of nearly 85% and a mean age of approximately 55 years, ranging from roughly 23 to 80, were recorded for the dose-escalation cohort. Patients were allowed to have had prior anti-PD-1, anti-PD-L1 or anti-CTLA-4 therapy, and around 41% of the dose-escalation patients had previously received checkpoint inhibitors. Partial responses occurred in three dose-escalation patients: two with cutaneous melanoma and one with hepatocellular carcinoma. The point of sequencing TCRbeta in the periphery was to test whether ivuxolimab changed TCR sequence diversity and drove clonal T-cell expansion. The paper covers the monotherapy dose-escalation part of the phase I ivuxolimab trial, which included N ≈ 50 patients.

Patients with autoimmune disease history or receiving systemic immunosuppression were excluded from the trial. Peripheral blood for TCR sequencing was drawn from every dose cohort at baseline, at cycle 4 day 1 and at cycle 7 day 1. The samples were drawn from a first-in-human, open-label, multicenter phase I dose-escalation trial of ivuxolimab. The trial enrolled adults with locally advanced or metastatic head and neck squamous cell, hepatocellular, melanoma or renal cell carcinoma. Before TCR sequencing, CD4+ T cells and CD8+ T cells from peripheral blood were sorted into separate populations. The full study reports these points: On average, CD8+ T cells showed more expanded clones than CD4+ T cells after ivuxolimab. In the 0.1-3.0 mg/kg groups, partial responders had among the lowest normalized peripheral clonal expansion, particularly in CD8+ T cells. The antigen specificity of the peripheral T cells that underwent clonal expansion was not determined. Low levels of normalized T-cell clonal expansion were also seen in some nonresponding patients. At doses of 0.1 to 3.0 mg/kg, clonal expansion of both CD4+ and CD8+ T cells in blood was seen between baseline and week 6.

For sequencing of the TCRbeta CDR3 region, genomic DNA was extracted from the sorted cells. The immunoSEQ Assay was used for sequencing of TCRbeta CDR3 regions. Sourced from immuneACCESS, this table was stored by TCRdb with only in-frame sequences that have V and J called. A share of the clones is absent; for the studies checked, an unresolved V gene accounts for under half, and the remainder has no known explanation. The sample has roughly 70,000 clones on record, 75% to 90% of them singletons. The top ten constitute just over 2% of the sample. As concerns this clone: Its antigen is still unknown. No quality values exist for individual bases; no much larger clone is one base distant.

Sequenced material: CD4+ or CD8+ T cells sorted from blood, taken in a trial of the OX40 agonist ivuxolimab. This TCR derives from an adult with an advanced solid tumor such as melanoma, head and neck, liver or kidney cancer.

The CDR3 protein is CASSFKASGAYQETQYF. The nucleotide sequence is TGTGCCAGCAGCTTTAAGGCTAGCGGGGCGTACCAAGAGACCCAGTACTTC. The chain uses TRBV12-1 and TRBJ2-5; the table gives TRBD2 as D, unverified against the DNA. TRBV12-1 is a listed pseudogene. The CDR3 covers 17 residues, taking in both the cysteine and the phenylalanine. The CDR3 DNA has 51 bases and is translated from base 1.